This note documents a single TCR beta chain sequence. The source of the sample is a study of Ad26.COV2.S vaccination and SARS-CoV-2 variants. CDR3 size: 12 residues. Trimming stripped 8 bases from V and 4 bases from J, with 9 bases between. Germline V gene data show CDR1 as MNHEY and CDR2 as SVGAGI. TCRdb's copy holds only in-frame clones and misses some; the assay was immunoSEQ multiplex PCR. This table has roughly 320,000 clones, just under 85% appearing once. As for treatment: roughly 19 received Ad26.COV2.S at low or high dose, single or two shots; about 5 received placebo; per-sample allocation not given. Samples came from day 63 after the first vaccine or placebo injection. An Ad26 vector expressing Wuhan-strain SARS-CoV-2 spike constituted the vaccine.

The J gene is TRBJ1-5, the V gene TRBV6-5; D is undetermined. The sequence was collected from a person aged 18-65 years who received the Ad26.COV2.S COVID-19 vaccine or a placebo. The sample was peripheral blood, taken in a trial of Ad26.COV2.S vaccine versus placebo. The DNA of the CDR3 is TGTGCCAGCGGGAGGGATAATCAGCCCCAGCATTTT. It encodes CASGRDNQPQHF.